This section outlines one T cell receptor beta chain sequence together with its context. Its antigen is unidentified. TCRdb re-called the 5' RACE reads with MiXCR, one entry per CDR3 protein. The table records roughly 400,000 distinct CDR3 sequences, 18% of them present only once. This specimen belongs to a study of T-cell memory formation after mild COVID-19. Study observations and caveats: Clones that contracted from day 15 to 85 had balanced CD4/CD8; later expanders were CD4+ biased. Second-wave clones with a day 37 peak had unconfirmed SARS-CoV-2 specificity. Cross-reactive memory apparently joined, as some responding clones appeared in pre-infection memory.

The source is a man in his late teens or twenties who had mild COVID-19 (a few samples of this study predate the infection). Cell type and time point are not known. Input material: PBMCs or a T cell subset sorted from them (not recorded which).

CDR3 bases: TGCGCCAGCAGCCGGAGCAGGGGCCTCCCTTCCTACGAGCAGTACTTC. This codes for CASSRSRGLPSYEQYF. The chain recombines TRBV4-3 with TRBJ2-7; maybe TRBD1 (6 bases). There are 16 residues in the CDR3. V gave up 4 bases and J gave up 1 base, with 17 bases separating them. CDR1 is LGHNA, CDR2 YSLEER, per germline.